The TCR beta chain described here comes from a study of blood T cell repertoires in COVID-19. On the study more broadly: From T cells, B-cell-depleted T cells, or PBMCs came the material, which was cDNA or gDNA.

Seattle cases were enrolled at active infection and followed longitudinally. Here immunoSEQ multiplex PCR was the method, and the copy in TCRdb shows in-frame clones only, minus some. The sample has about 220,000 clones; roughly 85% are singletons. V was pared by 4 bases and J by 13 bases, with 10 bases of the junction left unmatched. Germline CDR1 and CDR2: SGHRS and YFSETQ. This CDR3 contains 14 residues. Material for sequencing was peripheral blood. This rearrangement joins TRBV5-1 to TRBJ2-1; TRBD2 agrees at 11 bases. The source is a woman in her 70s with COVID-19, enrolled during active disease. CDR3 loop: CASSASTTSGSQFF. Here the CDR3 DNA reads TGCGCCAGCAGCGCCTCCACCACTAGCGGGAGTCAGTTCTTC.